This T cell receptor (beta chain) was captured in a study of Graves' ophthalmopathy and Graves' hyperthyroidism. Germline trimming cut 5 bases from V and 3 bases from J; bases unmatched to any gene: 14. CDR1 is KGHDR, CDR2 SFDVKD, per germline. The CDR3 has 19 amino acids. The authors amplified TCR beta CDR3 regions from RNA transcripts. Second-round multiplex PCR followed a first-round RT-PCR using HTBI primers. In TCRdb, the multiplex PCR reads were re-called with MiXCR into one record per CDR3 protein. Among hundreds of thousands of distinct CDR3 sequences listed, around 21% were seen once. Study results and limitations: Blood also harbored most expanded thyroid clonotypes above 0.001 frequency.

To note about this clonotype: Its cognate antigen is unknown. Since a much larger clone is just one base distant, this may be a read error. The CDR3 ends on some other residue instead of the conserved phenylalanine or tryptophan, so this is likely a read error.

Sequenced: peripheral blood. The rearrangement links TRBV24-1 to TRBJ1-6, with TRBD1 matching over 8 bases. The TCR sequence derives from a woman younger than 30 with stable Graves' hyperthyroidism. The CDR3 here is CATSVETGDVYSYNSPLHS. CDR3 nucleotides: TGTGCCACCAGTGTTGAGACAGGGGACGTCTACAGCTATAATTCACCCCTCCACTCT.